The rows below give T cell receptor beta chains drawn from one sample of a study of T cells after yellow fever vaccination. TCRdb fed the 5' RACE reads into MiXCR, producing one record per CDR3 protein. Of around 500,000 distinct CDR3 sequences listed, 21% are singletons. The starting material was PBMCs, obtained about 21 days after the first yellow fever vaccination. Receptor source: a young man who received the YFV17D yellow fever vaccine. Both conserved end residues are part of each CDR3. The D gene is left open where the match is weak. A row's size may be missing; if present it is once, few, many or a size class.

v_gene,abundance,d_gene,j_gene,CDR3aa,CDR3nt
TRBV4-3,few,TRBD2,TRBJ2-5,CASSQDGGDQETQYF,TGCGCCAGCAGCCAAGATGGGGGGGACCAAGAGACCCAGTACTTC
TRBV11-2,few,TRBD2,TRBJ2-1,CASSSGTSGLWGGLEQFF,TGTGCCAGCAGCTCCGGGACTAGCGGCTTGTGGGGGGGCTTGGAGCAGTTCTTC
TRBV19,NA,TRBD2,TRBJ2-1,CASSTGTSGGAREQFF,TGTGCCAGTAGCACCGGGACTAGCGGGGGGGCGCGAGAGCAGTTCTTC
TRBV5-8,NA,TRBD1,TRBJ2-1,CASNPTGGKDEQFF,TGTGCCAGCAACCCGACAGGGGGGAAGGATGAGCAGTTCTTC
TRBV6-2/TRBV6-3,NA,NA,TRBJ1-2,CASTDRRSYGYTF,TGTGCCAGCACCGACCGGCGGAGCTATGGCTACACCTTC
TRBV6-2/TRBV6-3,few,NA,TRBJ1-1,CASTHHGSLNTEAFF,TGTGCCAGCACCCACCACGGCAGTTTGAACACTGAAGCTTTCTTT
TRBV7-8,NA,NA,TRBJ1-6,CASSSWTRDNSPLHF,TGTGCCAGCAGCTCCTGGACAAGGGATAATTCACCCCTCCACTTT
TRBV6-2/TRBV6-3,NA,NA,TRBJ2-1,CASSYYLYNEQFF,TGTGCCAGCAGTTACTACCTCTACAATGAGCAGTTCTTC
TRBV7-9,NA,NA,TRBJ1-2,CASSQSGAYTF,TGTGCCAGCAGCCAATCCGGGGCCTACACCTTC
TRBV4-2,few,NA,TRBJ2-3,CASSRGFGSDTQYF,TGTGCCAGCAGCCGGGGATTCGGCTCAGATACGCAGTATTTT
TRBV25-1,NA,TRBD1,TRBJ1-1,CASSEYGQEGEAFF,TGTGCCAGCAGTGAATATGGACAGGAGGGTGAAGCTTTCTTT
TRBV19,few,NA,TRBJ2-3,CASSSLDGDTQYF,TGTGCCAGTAGTAGCCTGGACGGAGATACGCAGTATTTT
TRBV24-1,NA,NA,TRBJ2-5,CATSDFTGGQETQYF,TGTGCCACCAGTGATTTCACAGGAGGCCAAGAGACCCAGTACTTC
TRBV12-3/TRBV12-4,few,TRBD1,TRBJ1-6,CASSLGQGTSPLHF,TGTGCCAGCAGTCTGGGACAGGGGACCTCACCCCTCCACTTT
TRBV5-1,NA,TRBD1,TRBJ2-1,CASSGGTGGNEQFF,TGCGCCAGCAGCGGGGGGACAGGGGGCAATGAGCAGTTCTTC
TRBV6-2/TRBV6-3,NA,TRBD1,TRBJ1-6,CASSRGQGTYNSPLHF,TGTGCCAGCAGCCGGGGACAGGGGACGTATAATTCACCCCTCCACTTT
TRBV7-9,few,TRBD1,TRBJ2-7,CASSRDREVDF,TGTGCCAGCAGCAGGGACAGGGAGGTTGACTTC
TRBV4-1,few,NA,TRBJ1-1,CASSLQGVLNTEAFF,TGCGCCAGCAGCCTGCAGGGAGTACTGAACACTGAAGCTTTCTTT
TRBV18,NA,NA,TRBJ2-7,CASSPSDGGWGEQYF,TGTGCCAGCTCACCCTCCGATGGGGGTTGGGGCGAGCAGTACTTC
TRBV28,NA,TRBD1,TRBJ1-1,CASSSPGQENTEAFF,TGTGCCAGCAGTTCGCCGGGACAGGAGAACACTGAAGCTTTCTTT
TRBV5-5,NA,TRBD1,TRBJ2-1,CASSLETGNEQFF,TGTGCCAGCAGCTTGGAGACAGGGAATGAGCAGTTCTTC
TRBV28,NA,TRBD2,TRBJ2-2,CATGRSTTGELFF,TGTGCCACCGGGAGGAGCACGACCGGGGAGCTGTTTTTT
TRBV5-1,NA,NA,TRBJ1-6,CASSLDRGRDSPLHF,TGCGCCAGCAGCTTGGATCGGGGGAGGGATTCACCCCTCCACTTT
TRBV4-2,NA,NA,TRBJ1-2,CASSTEILAIYGYTF,TGTGCCAGCAGCACGGAGATCCTGGCTATCTATGGCTACACCTTC
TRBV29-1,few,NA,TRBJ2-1,CSVPRDISSYNEQFF,TGCAGCGTTCCCCGGGACATAAGCTCCTACAATGAGCAGTTCTTC
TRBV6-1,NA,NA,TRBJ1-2,CASSTQGVGNGYTF,TGTGCCAGCAGCACTCAGGGAGTTGGGAATGGCTACACCTTC
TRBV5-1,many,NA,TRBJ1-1,CASSLFSTQQAFF,TGCGCCAGCAGCTTGTTTTCCACCCAGCAAGCTTTCTTT
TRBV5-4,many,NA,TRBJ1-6,CASSLDNSPLHF,TGTGCCAGCAGCTTGGACAATTCACCCCTCCACTTT
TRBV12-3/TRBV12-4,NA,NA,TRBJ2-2,CASNTQGGTGELFF,TGTGCCAGCAACACACAGGGGGGGACCGGGGAGCTGTTTTTT
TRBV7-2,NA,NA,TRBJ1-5,CASSLRGGREQPQHF,TGTGCCAGCAGCCTGAGAGGAGGGCGGGAACAGCCCCAGCATTTT
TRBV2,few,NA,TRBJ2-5,CASRETRGTQYF,TGTGCCAGCCGAGAGACCCGTGGGACCCAGTACTTC
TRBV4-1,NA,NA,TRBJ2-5,CASSQDLGFETQYF,TGCGCCAGCAGCCAAGATCTGGGCTTCGAGACCCAGTACTTC
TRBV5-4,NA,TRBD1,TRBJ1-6,CASSLTGALLSPLHF,TGTGCCAGCAGCCTGACAGGGGCTCTTCTGTCACCCCTCCACTTT
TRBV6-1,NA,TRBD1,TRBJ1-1,CASSAPDRVLGAFF,TGTGCCAGCAGTGCCCCGGACAGGGTTCTCGGGGCTTTCTTT
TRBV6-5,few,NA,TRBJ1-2,CASSYSLDRGYGYTF,TGTGCCAGCAGTTACTCCTTAGACAGAGGATATGGCTACACCTTC
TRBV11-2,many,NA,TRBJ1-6,CASSLEGPSSYNSPLHF,TGTGCCAGCAGCTTAGAAGGGCCGAGCTCCTATAATTCACCCCTCCACTTT